This is a list of T cell receptor beta chains from one sample in a study of CD8+ T cells in alopecia areata. Data came from immunoSEQ multiplex PCR; TCRdb stores just in-frame clones and leaves some out. The sample records about 140,000 clones, 45% to 65% being singletons. The specimen was CD8+ T cells sorted from blood, collected at week 4, from a patient treated with tofacitinib. All receptors derive from a human donor with alopecia areata. Both conserved end residues are part of each CDR3. A D gene is named only where the DNA matches it firmly. Clone size is shown for a subset of rows, as once, few, many or a class of expanded clone.

NA | TRBJ1-2 | NA | TRBV4-1 | CASSQVTVLYGYTF | TGCGCCAGCAGCCAAGTGACGGTACTCTATGGCTACACCTTC
NA | TRBJ1-6 | TRBD1 | TRBV5-1 | CASSSDRTYNSPLHF | TGCGCCAGCAGCTCGGACAGGACCTATAATTCACCCCTCCACTTT
few | TRBJ2-2 | NA | TRBV12-5 | CASGDDDRTGELFF | TGTGCTAGTGGGGATGACGACAGGACCGGGGAGCTGTTTTTT
once | TRBJ2-7 | NA | TRBV7-8 | CASSNNPNEQYF | TGTGCCAGCAGCAACAACCCAAACGAGCAGTACTTC
NA | TRBJ1-3 | NA | TRBV27 | CASSSDIESGNTIYF | TGTGCCAGCAGTTCGGATATCGAGTCTGGAAACACCATATATTTT
few | TRBJ1-2 | TRBD1 | TRBV10-3 | CAITGGDRDYTF | TGTGCCATCACAGGGGGCGATCGGGACTACACCTTC
NA | TRBJ2-7 | NA | TRBV30 | CAWGQGIEQYF | TGTGCCTGGGGTCAGGGGATCGAGCAGTACTTC
NA | TRBJ2-3 | TRBD2 | TRBV4-1 | CASSHLTSGFTDTQYF | TGCGCCAGCAGCCACCTGACTAGCGGATTCACAGATACGCAGTATTTT
NA | TRBJ2-7 | TRBD1 | TRBV4-2 | CASSAGTGNPYEQYF | TGTGCCAGCAGCGCCGGGACAGGGAATCCCTACGAGCAGTACTTC
NA | TRBJ2-5 | NA | TRBV27 | CASSLRRDGETQYF | TGTGCCAGCAGTTTGCGGAGGGACGGAGAGACCCAGTACTTC
NA | TRBJ2-2 | NA | TRBV4-2 | CASSQISGNTGELFF | TGTGCCAGCAGCCAAATATCGGGCAACACCGGGGAGCTGTTTTTT
NA | TRBJ1-1 | NA | TRBV30 | CAWSVGFPEAFF | TGTGCCTGGAGTGTAGGATTTCCTGAAGCTTTCTTT
NA | TRBJ1-5 | TRBD1 | TRBV15 | CATSRTGENQPQHF | TGTGCCACCAGCAGGACAGGGGAAAATCAGCCCCAGCATTTT
NA | TRBJ2-1 | NA | TRBV5-4 | CASSLNGLEDEQFF | TGTGCCAGCAGCTTAAACGGTTTAGAAGATGAGCAGTTCTTC
NA | TRBJ1-1 | NA | TRBV7-9 | CASSSLAGKNTEAFF | TGTGCCAGCAGCTCCCTTGCAGGGAAGAACACTGAAGCTTTCTTT
few | TRBJ2-7 | NA | TRBV5-1 | CASSLDRGPQGYEQYF | TGCGCCAGCAGCTTGGATCGAGGACCGCAGGGGTACGAGCAGTACTTC